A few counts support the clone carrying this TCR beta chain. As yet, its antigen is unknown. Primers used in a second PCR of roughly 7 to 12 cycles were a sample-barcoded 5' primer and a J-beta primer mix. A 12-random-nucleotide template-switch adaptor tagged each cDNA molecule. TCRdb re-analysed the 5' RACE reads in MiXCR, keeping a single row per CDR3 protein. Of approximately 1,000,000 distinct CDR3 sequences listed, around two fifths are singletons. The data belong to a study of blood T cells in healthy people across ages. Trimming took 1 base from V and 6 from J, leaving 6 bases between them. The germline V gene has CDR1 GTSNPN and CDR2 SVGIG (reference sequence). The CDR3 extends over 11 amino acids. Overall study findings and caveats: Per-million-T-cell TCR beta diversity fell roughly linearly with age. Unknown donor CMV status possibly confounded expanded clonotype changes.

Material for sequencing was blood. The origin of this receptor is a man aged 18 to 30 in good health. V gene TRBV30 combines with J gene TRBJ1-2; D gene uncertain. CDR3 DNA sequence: TGTGCCTGGAGTGCCAGAAATGGCTACACCTTC. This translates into CAWSARNGYTF.